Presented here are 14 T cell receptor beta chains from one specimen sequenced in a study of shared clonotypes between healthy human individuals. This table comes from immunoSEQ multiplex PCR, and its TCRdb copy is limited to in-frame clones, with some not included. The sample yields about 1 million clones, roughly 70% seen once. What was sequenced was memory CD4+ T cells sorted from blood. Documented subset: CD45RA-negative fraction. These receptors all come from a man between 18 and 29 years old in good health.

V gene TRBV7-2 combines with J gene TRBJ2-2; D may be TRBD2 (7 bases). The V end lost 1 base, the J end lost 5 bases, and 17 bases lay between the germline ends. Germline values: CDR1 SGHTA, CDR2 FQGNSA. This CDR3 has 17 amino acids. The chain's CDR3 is CASSLVGGGAPTGELFF. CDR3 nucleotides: TGTGCCAGCAGCTTAGTCGGCGGGGGCGCACCGACCGGGGAGCTGTTTTTT.

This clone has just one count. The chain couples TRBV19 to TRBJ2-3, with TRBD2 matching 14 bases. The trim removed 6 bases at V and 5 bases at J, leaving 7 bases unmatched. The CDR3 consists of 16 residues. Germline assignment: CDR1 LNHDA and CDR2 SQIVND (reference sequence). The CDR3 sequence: CASSPTSGGARDTQYF. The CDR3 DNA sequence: TGTGCCAGTAGCCCGACTAGCGGGGGGGCCAGAGATACGCAGTATTTT.

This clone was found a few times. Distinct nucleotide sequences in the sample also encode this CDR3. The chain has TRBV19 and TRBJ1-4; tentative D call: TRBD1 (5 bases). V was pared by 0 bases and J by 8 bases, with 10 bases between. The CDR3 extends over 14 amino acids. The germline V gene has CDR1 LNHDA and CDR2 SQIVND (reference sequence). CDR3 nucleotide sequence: TGTGCCAGTAGTATAGAAGGGGCCCGGGAAAAACTGTTTTTT. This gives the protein CASSIEGAREKLFF.

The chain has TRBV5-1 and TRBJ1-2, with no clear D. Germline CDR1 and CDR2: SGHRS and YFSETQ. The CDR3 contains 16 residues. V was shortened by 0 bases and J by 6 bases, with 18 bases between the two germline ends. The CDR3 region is CASSLESEIKPHGYTF. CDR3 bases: TGCGCCAGCAGCTTGGAATCGGAGATAAAACCTCATGGCTACACCTTC.

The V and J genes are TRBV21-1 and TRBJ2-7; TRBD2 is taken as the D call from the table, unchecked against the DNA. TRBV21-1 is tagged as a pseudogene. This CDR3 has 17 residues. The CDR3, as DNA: TGTGCCAGCAGTTCCTGGCCCGGACTAGCGTCCTCCTACGAGCAGTACTTC. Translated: CASSSWPGLASSYEQYF.

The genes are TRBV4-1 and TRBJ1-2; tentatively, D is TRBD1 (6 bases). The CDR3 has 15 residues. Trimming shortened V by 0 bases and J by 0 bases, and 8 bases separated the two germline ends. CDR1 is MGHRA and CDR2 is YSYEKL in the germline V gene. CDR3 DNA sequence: TGCGCCAGCAGCCAAGAAAACAGGGCTAACTATGGCTACACCTTC. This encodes CASSQENRANYGYTF.

The CDR3 spells CASSLSTEQYF. The CDR3 region has the DNA TGTGCCAGCAGCCTTTCTACCGAGCAGTACTTC. The chain couples TRBV7-2 to TRBJ2-7; no definite D call. From germline, CDR1 is SGHTA and CDR2 FQGNSA. Trimming removed 5 bases at V and 6 bases at J, with 8 bases between. The CDR3 length is 11 residues.

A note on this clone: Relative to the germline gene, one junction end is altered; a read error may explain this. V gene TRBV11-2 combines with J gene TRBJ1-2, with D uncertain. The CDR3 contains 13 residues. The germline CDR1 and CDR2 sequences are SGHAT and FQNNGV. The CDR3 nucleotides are TGTGCCAGCAGCCCCATAGGCCCCTCACGGTTCCTCTTC. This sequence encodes CASSPIGPSRFLF. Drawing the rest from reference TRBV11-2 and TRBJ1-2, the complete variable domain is EAGVAQSPRYKIIEKRQSVAFWCNPISGHATLYWYQQILGQGPKLLIQFQNNGVVDDSQLPKDRFSAERLKGVDSTLKIQPAKLEDSAVYLCASSPIGPSRFLFGSGTRLTVV.

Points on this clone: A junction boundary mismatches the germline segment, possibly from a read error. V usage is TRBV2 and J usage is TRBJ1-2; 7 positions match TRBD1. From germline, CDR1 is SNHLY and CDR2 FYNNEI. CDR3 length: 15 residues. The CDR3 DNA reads TGTGCCAGCAGCGAAGGGGGCCTGGCTAACTATGGCTACACCTTC. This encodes CASSEGGLANYGYTF.

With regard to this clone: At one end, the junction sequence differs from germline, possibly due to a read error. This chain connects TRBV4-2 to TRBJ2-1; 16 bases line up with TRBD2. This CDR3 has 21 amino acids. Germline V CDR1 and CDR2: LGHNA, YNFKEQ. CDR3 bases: TGTGCCAGAAGCCAAGCCCCGGGACTAGCGGGGGGGCCAGTTATCTACAATGAGCAGTTCTTC. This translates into CARSQAPGLAGGPVIYNEQFF.

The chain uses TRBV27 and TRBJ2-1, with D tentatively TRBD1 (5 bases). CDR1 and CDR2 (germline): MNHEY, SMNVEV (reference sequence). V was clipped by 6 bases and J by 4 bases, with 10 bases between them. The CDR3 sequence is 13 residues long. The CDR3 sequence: CASRRTLYNEQFF. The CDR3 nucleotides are TGTGCCAGCAGGCGGACACTATACAATGAGCAGTTCTTC.

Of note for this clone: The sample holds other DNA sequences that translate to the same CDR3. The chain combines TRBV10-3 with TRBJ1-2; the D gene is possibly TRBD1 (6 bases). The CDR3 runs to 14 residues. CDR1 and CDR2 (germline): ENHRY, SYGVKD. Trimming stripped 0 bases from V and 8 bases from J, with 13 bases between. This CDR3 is CAISESGGRGGYTF. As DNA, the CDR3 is TGTGCCATCAGTGAGTCTGGGGGCCGCGGGGGCTACACCTTC.

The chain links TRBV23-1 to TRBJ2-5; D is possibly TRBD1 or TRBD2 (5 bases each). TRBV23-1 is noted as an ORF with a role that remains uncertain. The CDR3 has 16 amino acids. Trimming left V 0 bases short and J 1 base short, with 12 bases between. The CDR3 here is CASSQSEGTSQETQYF. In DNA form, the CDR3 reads TGCGCCAGCAGTCAATCGGAAGGGACCAGCCAAGAGACCCAGTACTTC.

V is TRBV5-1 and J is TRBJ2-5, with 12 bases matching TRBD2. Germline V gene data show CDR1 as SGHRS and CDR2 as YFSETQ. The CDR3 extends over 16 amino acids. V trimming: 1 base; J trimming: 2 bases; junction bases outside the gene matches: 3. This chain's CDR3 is CASSLFGTSGQETQYF. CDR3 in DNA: TGCGCCAGCAGCTTGTTCGGGACTAGCGGGCAAGAGACCCAGTACTTC. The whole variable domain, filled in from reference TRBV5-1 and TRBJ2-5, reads KAGVTQTPRYLIKTRGQQVTLSCSPISGHRSVSWYQQTPGQGLQFLFEYFSETQRNKGNFPGRFSGRQFSNSRSEMNVSTLELGDSALYLCASSLFGTSGQETQYFGPGTRLLVL.